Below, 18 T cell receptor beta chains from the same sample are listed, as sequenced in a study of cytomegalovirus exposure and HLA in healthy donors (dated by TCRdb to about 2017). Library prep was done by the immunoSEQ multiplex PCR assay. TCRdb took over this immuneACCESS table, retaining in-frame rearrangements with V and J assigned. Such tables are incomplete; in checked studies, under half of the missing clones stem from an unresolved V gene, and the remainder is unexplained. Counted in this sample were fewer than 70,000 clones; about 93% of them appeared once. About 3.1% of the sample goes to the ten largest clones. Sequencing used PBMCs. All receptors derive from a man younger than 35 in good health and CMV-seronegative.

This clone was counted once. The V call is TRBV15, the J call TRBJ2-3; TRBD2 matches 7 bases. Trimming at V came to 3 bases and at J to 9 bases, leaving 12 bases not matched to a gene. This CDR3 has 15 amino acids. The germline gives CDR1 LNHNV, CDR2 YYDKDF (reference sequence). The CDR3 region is CATSRPPFTSATQYF. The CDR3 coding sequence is TGTGCCACCAGCAGGCCCCCCTTCACTAGCGCCACGCAGTATTTT. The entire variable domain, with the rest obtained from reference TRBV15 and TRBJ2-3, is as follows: DAMVIQNPRYQVTQFGKPVTLSCSQTLNHNVMYWYQQKSSQAPKLLFHYYDKDFNNEADTPDNFQSRRPNTSFCFLDIRSPGLGDTAMYLCATSRPPFTSATQYFGPGTRLTVL.

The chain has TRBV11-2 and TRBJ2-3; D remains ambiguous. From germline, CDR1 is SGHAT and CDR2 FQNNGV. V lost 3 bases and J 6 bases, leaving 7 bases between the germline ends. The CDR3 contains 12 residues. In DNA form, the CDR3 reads TGTGCCAGCAGCTTCTCCGAGGATACGCAGTATTTT. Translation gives CASSFSEDTQYF.

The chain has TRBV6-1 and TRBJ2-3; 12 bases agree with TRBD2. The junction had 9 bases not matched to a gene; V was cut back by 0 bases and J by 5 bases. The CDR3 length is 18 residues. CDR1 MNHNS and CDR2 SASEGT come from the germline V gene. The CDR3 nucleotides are TGTGCCAGCAGTGAAGCGACTTCTACTAGCGGGAGGTTAGATACGCAGTATTTT. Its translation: CASSEATSTSGRLDTQYF.

CDR3 sequence (DNA): TGTGCCAGTAGTAACAGACAGGGGCGCACAGATACGCAGTATTTT. This translates into CASSNRQGRTDTQYF. This chain connects TRBV19 to TRBJ2-3, with 8 bases aligning to TRBD1. V trimming: 4 bases; J trimming: 1 base; junction bases outside the gene matches: 4. Per the germline V gene, CDR1 is LNHDA and CDR2 is SQIVND (reference sequence). This CDR3 spans 15 amino acids.

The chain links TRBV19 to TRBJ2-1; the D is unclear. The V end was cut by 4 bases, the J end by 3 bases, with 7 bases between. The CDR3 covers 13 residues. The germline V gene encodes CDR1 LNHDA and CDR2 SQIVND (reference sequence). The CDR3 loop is CASSTYIYNEQFF. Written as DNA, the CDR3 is TGTGCCAGTAGTACCTATATCTACAATGAGCAGTTCTTC.

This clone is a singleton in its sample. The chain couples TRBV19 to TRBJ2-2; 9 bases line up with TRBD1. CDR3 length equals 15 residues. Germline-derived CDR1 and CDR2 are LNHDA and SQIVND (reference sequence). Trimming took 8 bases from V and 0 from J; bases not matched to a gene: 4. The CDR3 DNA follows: TGTGCCAGTGCAAGACAGGGGGCGAACACCGGGGAGCTGTTTTTT. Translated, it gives CASARQGANTGELFF.

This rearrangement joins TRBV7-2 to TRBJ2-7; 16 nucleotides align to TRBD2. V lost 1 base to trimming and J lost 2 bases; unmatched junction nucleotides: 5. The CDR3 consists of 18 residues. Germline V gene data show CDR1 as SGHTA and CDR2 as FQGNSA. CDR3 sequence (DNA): TGTGCCAGCAGCTTAGAGGGACTAGCGGGAGGGAGAACCTACGAGCAGTACTTC. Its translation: CASSLEGLAGGRTYEQYF. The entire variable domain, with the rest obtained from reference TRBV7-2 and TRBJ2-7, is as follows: GAGVSQSPSNKVTEKGKDVELRCDPISGHTALYWYRQSLGQGLEFLIYFQGNSAPDKSGLPSDRFSAERTGGSVSTLTIQRTQQEDSAVYLCASSLEGLAGGRTYEQYFGPGTRLTVT.

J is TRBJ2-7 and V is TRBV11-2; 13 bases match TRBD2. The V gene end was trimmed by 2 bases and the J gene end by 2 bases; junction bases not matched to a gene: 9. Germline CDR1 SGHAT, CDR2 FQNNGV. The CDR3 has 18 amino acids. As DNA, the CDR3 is TGTGCCAGCAGCTTAACCGGGGGCGGGACTAGCGGGGCCTACGAGCAGTACTTC. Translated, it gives CASSLTGGGTSGAYEQYF.

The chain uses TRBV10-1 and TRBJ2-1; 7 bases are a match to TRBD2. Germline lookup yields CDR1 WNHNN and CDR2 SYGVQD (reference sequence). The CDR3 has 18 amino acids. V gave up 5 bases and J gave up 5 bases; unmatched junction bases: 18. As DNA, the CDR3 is TGCGCCAGCAGTTCCAACAAGCGGGGTTTAATCGTCCACAATGAGCAGTTCTTC. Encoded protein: CASSSNKRGLIVHNEQFF.

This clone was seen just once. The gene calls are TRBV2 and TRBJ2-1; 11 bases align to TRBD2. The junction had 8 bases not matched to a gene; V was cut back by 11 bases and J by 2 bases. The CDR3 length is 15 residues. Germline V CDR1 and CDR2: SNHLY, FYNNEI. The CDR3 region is CASSTSGTTYNEQFF. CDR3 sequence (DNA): TGTGCCTCTTCGACTAGCGGGACAACCTACAATGAGCAGTTCTTC.

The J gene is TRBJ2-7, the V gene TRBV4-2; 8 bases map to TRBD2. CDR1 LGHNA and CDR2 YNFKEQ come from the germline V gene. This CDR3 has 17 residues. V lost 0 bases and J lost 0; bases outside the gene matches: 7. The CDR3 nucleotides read TGTGCCAGCAGCCAAGAGAGGGGACTAGACCACTCCTACGAGCAGTACTTC. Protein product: CASSQERGLDHSYEQYF.

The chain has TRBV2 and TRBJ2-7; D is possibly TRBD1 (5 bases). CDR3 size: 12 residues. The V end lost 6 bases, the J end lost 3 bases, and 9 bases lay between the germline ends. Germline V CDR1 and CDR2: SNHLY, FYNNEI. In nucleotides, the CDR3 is TGTGCCAGCAGAATACAGGTCTACGAGCAGTACTTC. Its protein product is CASRIQVYEQYF.

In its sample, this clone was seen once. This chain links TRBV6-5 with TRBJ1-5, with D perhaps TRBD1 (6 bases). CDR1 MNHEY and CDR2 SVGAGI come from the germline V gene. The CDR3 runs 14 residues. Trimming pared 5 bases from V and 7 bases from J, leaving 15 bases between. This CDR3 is CASSKQGLRQPQHF. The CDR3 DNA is TGTGCCAGCAGTAAACAGGGTTTACGGCAGCCCCAGCATTTT.

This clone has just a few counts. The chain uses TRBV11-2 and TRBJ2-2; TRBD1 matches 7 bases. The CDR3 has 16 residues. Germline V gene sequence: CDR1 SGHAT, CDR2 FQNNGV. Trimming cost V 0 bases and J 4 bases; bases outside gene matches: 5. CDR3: CASSLDRGRGTGELFF. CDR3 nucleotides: TGTGCCAGCAGCTTAGATAGGGGGCGAGGCACCGGGGAGCTGTTTTTT.

The CDR3 sequence: CASSQVAGLDEQFF. CDR3 sequence (DNA): TGTGCCAGCAGCCAAGTGGCAGGGCTCGATGAGCAGTTCTTC. The genes are TRBV4-2 and TRBJ2-1; D might be TRBD1 (5 bases). This CDR3 region has 14 residues. In germline, CDR1 is LGHNA, CDR2 YNFKEQ. The ends were cut back, 1 base at V and 8 bases at J, with 12 bases in the middle.

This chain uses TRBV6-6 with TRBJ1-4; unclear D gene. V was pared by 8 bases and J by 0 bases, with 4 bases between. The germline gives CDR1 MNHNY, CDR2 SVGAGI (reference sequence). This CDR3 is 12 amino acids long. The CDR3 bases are TGTGCCAGCGGAGCAACTAATGAAAAACTGTTTTTT. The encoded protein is CASGATNEKLFF.

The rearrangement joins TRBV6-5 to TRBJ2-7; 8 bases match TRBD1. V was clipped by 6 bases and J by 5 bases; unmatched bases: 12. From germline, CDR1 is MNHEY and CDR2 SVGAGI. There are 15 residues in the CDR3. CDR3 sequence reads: CASRPSRDRLNEQYF. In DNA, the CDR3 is TGTGCCAGCAGGCCATCCCGGGACAGGCTGAACGAGCAGTACTTC.

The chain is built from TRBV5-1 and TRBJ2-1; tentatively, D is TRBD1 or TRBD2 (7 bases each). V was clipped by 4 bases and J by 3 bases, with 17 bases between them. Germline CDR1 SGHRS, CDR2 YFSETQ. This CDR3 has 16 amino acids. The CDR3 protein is CASSLGGTAFYNEQFF. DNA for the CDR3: TGCGCCAGCAGCCTGGGGGGGACAGCTTTCTACAATGAGCAGTTCTTC.